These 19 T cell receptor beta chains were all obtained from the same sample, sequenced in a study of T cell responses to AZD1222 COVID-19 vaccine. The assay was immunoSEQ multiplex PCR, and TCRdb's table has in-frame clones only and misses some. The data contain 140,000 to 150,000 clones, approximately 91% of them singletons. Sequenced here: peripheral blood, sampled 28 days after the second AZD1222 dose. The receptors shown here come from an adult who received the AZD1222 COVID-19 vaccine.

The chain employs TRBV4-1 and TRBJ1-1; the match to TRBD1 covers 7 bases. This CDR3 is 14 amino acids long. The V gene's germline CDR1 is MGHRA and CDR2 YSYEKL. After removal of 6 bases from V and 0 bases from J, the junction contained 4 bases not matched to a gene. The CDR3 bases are TGCGCCAGCAGTCGGGACAGCATGAACACTGAAGCTTTCTTT. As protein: CASSRDSMNTEAFF.

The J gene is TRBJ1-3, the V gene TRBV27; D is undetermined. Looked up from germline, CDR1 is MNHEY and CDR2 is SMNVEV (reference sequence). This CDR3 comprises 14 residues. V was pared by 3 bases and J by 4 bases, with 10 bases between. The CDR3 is CASSLVANGNTIYF. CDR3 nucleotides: TGTGCCAGCAGTTTGGTGGCTAACGGAAACACCATATATTTT.

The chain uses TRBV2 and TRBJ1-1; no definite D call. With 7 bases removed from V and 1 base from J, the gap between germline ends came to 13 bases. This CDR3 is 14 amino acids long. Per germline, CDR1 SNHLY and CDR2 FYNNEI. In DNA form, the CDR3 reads TGTGCCAGCAACTTACACCCCGAGAACACTGAAGCTTTCTTT. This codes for CASNLHPENTEAFF.

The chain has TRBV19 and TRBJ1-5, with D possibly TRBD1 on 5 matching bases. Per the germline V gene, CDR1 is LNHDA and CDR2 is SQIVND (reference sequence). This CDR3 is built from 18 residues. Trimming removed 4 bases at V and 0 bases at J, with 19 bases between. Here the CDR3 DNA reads TGTGCCAGTAGTAAGACAGCGACTGGCCGTTATAGCAATCAGCCCCAGCATTTT. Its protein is CASSKTATGRYSNQPQHF.

The CDR3: CASSLQGLANRNEQFF. In DNA, the CDR3 is TGTGCCAGCAGCCTCCAGGGACTAGCGAATCGGAATGAGCAGTTCTTC. The chain has TRBV3-1 (or the pseudogene TRBV3-2) and TRBJ2-1; 10 nucleotides align to TRBD2. CDR1 is LGHDT, CDR2 YNNKEL, per germline (reference sequence). This CDR3 is 16 amino acids long. Trimming cost V 4 bases and J 7 bases; bases outside gene matches: 10.

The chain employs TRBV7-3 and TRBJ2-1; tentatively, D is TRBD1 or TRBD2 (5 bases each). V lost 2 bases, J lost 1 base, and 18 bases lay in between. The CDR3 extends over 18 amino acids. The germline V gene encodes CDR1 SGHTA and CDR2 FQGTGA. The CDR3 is CASSLQSSGSTSYNEQFF. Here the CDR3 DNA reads TGTGCCAGCAGCTTACAGTCGTCAGGGAGTACGTCCTACAATGAGCAGTTCTTC.

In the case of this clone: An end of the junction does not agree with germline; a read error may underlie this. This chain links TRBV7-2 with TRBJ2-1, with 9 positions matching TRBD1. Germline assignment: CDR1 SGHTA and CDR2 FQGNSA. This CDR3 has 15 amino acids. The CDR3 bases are TGTGCCAGCAGCCTAGCCGGGACAGGGACCAATGAGCAGTTCTTC. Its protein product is CASSLAGTGTNEQFF. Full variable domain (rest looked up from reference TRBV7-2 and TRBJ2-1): GAGVSQSPSNKVTEKGKDVELRCDPISGHTALYWYRQSLGQGLEFLIYFQGNSAPDKSGLPSDRFSAERTGGSVSTLTIQRTQQEDSAVYLCASSLAGTGTNEQFFGPGTRLTVL.

CDR3 bases: TGTGCCAGCAGCTTAGAGGAAGACGTAACCTACAATGAGCAGTTCTTC. Its protein is CASSLEEDVTYNEQFF. The chain couples TRBV11-2 to TRBJ2-1; D uncertain. The V end was cut by 0 bases, the J end by 2 bases, with 11 bases between. This CDR3 spans 16 amino acids. CDR1 SGHAT and CDR2 FQNNGV come from the germline V gene.

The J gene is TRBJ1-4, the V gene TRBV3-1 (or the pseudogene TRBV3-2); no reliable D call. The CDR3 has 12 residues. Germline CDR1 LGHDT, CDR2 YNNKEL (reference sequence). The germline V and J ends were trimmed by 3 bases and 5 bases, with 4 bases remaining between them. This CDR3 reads CASSQSNEKLFF. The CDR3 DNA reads TGTGCCAGCAGCCAGTCAAATGAAAAACTGTTTTTT.

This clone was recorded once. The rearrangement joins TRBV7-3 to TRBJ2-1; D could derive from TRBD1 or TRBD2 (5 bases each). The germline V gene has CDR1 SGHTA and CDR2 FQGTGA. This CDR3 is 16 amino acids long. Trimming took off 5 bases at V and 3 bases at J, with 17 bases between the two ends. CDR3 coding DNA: TGTGCCAGCAGCCCTTCCGGGACCACGTACTACAATGAGCAGTTCTTC. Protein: CASSPSGTTYYNEQFF.

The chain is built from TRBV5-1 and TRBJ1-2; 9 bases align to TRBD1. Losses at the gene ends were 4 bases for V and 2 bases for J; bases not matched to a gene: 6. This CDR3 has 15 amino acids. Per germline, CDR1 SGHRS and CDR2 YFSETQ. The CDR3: CASSPSTGGNYGYTF. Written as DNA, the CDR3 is TGCGCCAGCAGCCCCTCGACAGGGGGGAACTATGGCTACACCTTC. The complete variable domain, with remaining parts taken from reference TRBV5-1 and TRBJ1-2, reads KAGVTQTPRYLIKTRGQQVTLSCSPISGHRSVSWYQQTPGQGLQFLFEYFSETQRNKGNFPGRFSGRQFSNSRSEMNVSTLELGDSALYLCASSPSTGGNYGYTFGSGTRLTVV.

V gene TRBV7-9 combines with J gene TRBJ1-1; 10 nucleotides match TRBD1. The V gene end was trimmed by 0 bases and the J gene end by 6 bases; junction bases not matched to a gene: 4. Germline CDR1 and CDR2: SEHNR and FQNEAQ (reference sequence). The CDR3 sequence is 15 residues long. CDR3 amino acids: CASSLAVGTGAEAFF. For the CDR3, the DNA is TGTGCCAGCAGCTTAGCAGTAGGGACAGGGGCTGAAGCTTTCTTT.

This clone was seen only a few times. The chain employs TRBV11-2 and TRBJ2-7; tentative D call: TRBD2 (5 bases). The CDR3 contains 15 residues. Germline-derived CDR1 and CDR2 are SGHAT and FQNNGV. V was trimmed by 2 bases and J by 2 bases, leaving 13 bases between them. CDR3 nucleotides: TGTGCCAGCAGCTTAATCCGGGCCGGGACCTACGAGCAGTACTTC. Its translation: CASSLIRAGTYEQYF.

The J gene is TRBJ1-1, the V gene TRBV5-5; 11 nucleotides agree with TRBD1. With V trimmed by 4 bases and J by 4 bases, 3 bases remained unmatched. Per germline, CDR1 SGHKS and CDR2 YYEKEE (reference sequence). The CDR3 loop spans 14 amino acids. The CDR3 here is CASSRDRGFTEAFF. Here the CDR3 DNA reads TGTGCCAGCAGCCGGGACAGGGGGTTCACTGAAGCTTTCTTT.

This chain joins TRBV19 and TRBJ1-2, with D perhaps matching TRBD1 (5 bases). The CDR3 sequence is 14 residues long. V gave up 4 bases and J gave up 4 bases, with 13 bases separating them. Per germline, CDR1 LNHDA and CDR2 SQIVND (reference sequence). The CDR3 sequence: CASSTGSRVYGYTF. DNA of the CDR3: TGTGCCAGTAGTACAGGGTCAAGAGTCTATGGCTACACCTTC.

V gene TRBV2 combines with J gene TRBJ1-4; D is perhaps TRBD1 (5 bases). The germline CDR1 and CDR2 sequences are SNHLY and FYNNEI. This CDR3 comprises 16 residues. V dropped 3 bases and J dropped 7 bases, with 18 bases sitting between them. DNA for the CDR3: TGTGCCAGCAGTGACCCGGGTACAGGAGGGATTGAAAAACTGTTTTTT. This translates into CASSDPGTGGIEKLFF.

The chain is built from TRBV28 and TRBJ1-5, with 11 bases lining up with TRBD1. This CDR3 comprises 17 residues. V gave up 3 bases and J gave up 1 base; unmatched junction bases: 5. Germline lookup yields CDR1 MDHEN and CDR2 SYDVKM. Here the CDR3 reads CASSLGQGVVSNQPQHF. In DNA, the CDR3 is TGTGCCAGCAGTTTGGGACAGGGGGTGGTGAGCAATCAGCCCCAGCATTTT.

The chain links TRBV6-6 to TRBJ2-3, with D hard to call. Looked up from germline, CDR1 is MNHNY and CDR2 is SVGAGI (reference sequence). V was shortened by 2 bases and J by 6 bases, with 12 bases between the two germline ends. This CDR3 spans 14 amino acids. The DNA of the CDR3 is TGTGCCAGCAGTTACGGACCCTCTGGGGATACGCAGTATTTT. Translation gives CASSYGPSGDTQYF.

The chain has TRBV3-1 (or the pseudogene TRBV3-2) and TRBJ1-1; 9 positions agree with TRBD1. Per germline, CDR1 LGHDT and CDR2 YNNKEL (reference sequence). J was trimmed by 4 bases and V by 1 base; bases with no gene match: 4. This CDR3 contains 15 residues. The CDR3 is CASSQVGTGSTEAFF. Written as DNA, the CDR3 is TGTGCCAGCAGCCAAGTGGGGACAGGGAGCACTGAAGCTTTCTTT.